A selection of T cell receptor beta chains follows, all from one sample in a study of radiotherapy plus CTLA-4 blockade in lung cancer. Only in-frame clones appear in the TCRdb table, and some are missing; sequencing was by immunoSEQ multiplex PCR. The table shows roughly 62,000 clones, with roughly four fifths occurring only once. The specimen comprised peripheral blood, sampled from a patient treated with radiotherapy plus ipilimumab. The receptors come from a human donor with non-small cell lung cancer who had a complete response to radiotherapy plus ipilimumab. CDR3s include the opening cysteine and the closing phenylalanine or tryptophan. Size tells how often a clone was seen (once, few, many) or the class of an expanded clone, and some rows leave it out.

abundance: .
v_gene: TRBV11-2
j_gene: TRBJ2-5
CDR3aa: CASSLSETGYQETQYF

abundance: .
v_gene: TRBV25-1
j_gene: TRBJ2-7
CDR3aa: CASSHRDSGGEQYF

abundance: .
v_gene: TRBV29-1
j_gene: TRBJ1-2
CDR3aa: CSVEDRGESNYGYTF

abundance: few
v_gene: TRBV19
j_gene: TRBJ1-4
CDR3aa: CASSIGSGFNEKLFF

abundance: .
v_gene: TRBV7-9
j_gene: TRBJ1-6
CDR3aa: CASSSITGSGNSPLHF

abundance: .
v_gene: TRBV7-6
j_gene: TRBJ1-1
CDR3aa: CASSPGVWRNTEAFF

abundance: .
v_gene: TRBV5-1
j_gene: TRBJ2-3
CDR3aa: CASSFPTGTTDTQYF

abundance: .
v_gene: TRBV15
j_gene: TRBJ1-1
CDR3aa: CATSRLNFRGRTEAFF

abundance: once
v_gene: TRBV7-2
j_gene: TRBJ1-1
CDR3aa: CASSSRQGAEAFF

abundance: few
v_gene: TRBV7-9
j_gene: TRBJ1-1
CDR3aa: CASRATANTEAFF

abundance: .
v_gene: TRBV28
j_gene: TRBJ1-5
CDR3aa: CASSLSRLTFRNQPQHF

abundance: .
v_gene: TRBV18
j_gene: TRBJ1-2
CDR3aa: CASSPGRAGGYTF

abundance: .
v_gene: TRBV7-9
j_gene: TRBJ2-5
CDR3aa: CASSLEWWAGETQYF

abundance: .
v_gene: TRBV28
j_gene: TRBJ1-2
CDR3aa: CASSSPDRVTGYTF

abundance: .
v_gene: TRBV5-1
j_gene: TRBJ2-7
CDR3aa: CASSLGGQSSYEQYF

abundance: .
v_gene: TRBV7-6
j_gene: TRBJ2-1
CDR3aa: CASSLVGRGQFF

abundance: .
v_gene: TRBV25-1
j_gene: TRBJ1-2
CDR3aa: CASSEMDRAGGIYGYTF

abundance: .
v_gene: TRBV11-2
j_gene: TRBJ2-5
CDR3aa: CASSLSVQQETQYF

abundance: .
v_gene: TRBV19
j_gene: TRBJ2-7
CDR3aa: CASSMEGASSYEQYF

abundance: .
v_gene: TRBV7-9
j_gene: TRBJ2-1
CDR3aa: CASSWGLAGGLGGGNEQFF

abundance: .
v_gene: TRBV7-6
j_gene: TRBJ2-7
CDR3aa: CASSLARGPSEGTYEQYF

abundance: .
v_gene: TRBV30
j_gene: TRBJ1-5
CDR3aa: CAWSVGGDQPQHF

abundance: .
v_gene: TRBV7-9
j_gene: TRBJ2-5
CDR3aa: CASSEFGETQYF